A selection of T cell receptor beta chains follows, all from one sample in a study of vaccination and CD4 T cells after COVID-19. Antigens of these TCRs are unknown. TCRdb re-derived calls from the PCR reads in MiXCR, one entry per CDR3 protein. The data show 15,000 or so distinct CDR3 sequences, around three fifths seen once. The sample taken for sequencing was CD4+ T cells from blood, cultured in vitro. The origin of the receptors is a human donor who had recovered from COVID-19. The CDR3 runs from the conserved cysteine through the conserved F or W. Each record gives: J gene, clone size, D gene, V gene, CDR3 protein, CDR3 DNA. A D gene is named only where the DNA matches it firmly. Only some rows state a clone size, as once, few, many or a class for expanded clones.

j_gene: TRBJ1-2
abundance: NA
d_gene: NA
v_gene: TRBV19
CDR3aa: CASSIWGSHGYTF
CDR3nt: TGTGCCAGTAGTATTTGGGGGAGTCATGGCTACACCTTC

j_gene: TRBJ2-2
abundance: NA
d_gene: TRBD1
v_gene: TRBV10-3
CDR3aa: CATSGQSNTGELFF
CDR3nt: TGTGCCACCTCGGGACAGAGCAACACCGGGGAGCTGTTTTTT

j_gene: TRBJ2-5
abundance: NA
d_gene: TRBD2
v_gene: TRBV7-9
CDR3aa: CASSPSAGLETQYF
CDR3nt: TGTGCCAGCAGCCCATCAGCGGGGTTGGAGACCCAGTACTTC

j_gene: TRBJ2-1
abundance: NA
d_gene: TRBD2
v_gene: TRBV7-3
CDR3aa: CASSSQREAHEQFF
CDR3nt: TGTGCCAGCAGCTCCCAGCGGGAGGCCCATGAGCAGTTCTTC

j_gene: TRBJ1-2
abundance: NA
d_gene: NA
v_gene: TRBV10-1
CDR3aa: CVRRGGRQTINYGYTF
CDR3nt: TGCGTCCGGCGGGGGGGACGACAAACGATAAACTATGGCTACACCTTC

j_gene: TRBJ2-2
abundance: NA
d_gene: TRBD2
v_gene: TRBV24-1
CDR3aa: CATSDTGLASSTGELFF
CDR3nt: TGTGCCACCAGTGACACCGGACTAGCGAGCTCGACCGGGGAGCTGTTTTTT

j_gene: TRBJ1-6
abundance: NA
d_gene: NA
v_gene: TRBV20-1
CDR3aa: CSARSRTYNSPLHF
CDR3nt: TGCAGTGCTCGTTCACGGACCTATAATTCACCCCTCCACTTT

j_gene: TRBJ2-5
abundance: NA
d_gene: NA
v_gene: TRBV5-1
CDR3aa: CASSPGLPGETQYF
CDR3nt: TGCGCCAGCAGCCCGGGCCTCCCGGGCGAGACCCAGTACTTC

j_gene: TRBJ2-2
abundance: NA
d_gene: NA
v_gene: TRBV12-3/TRBV12-4
CDR3aa: CASSLWSGTSFAGELFF
CDR3nt: TGTGCCAGCAGTTTATGGTCTGGGACAAGCTTCGCCGGGGAGCTGTTTTTT

j_gene: TRBJ2-1
abundance: NA
d_gene: TRBD1
v_gene: TRBV24-1
CDR3aa: CATTGTGENNEQFF
CDR3nt: TGTGCCACCACGGGGACAGGGGAGAACAATGAGCAGTTCTTC

j_gene: TRBJ1-4
abundance: once
d_gene: NA
v_gene: TRBV7-9
CDR3aa: CASSSSREKLFF
CDR3nt: TGTGCCAGCAGCTCGAGCCGTGAAAAACTGTTTTTT

j_gene: TRBJ1-1
abundance: NA
d_gene: TRBD1
v_gene: TRBV5-1
CDR3aa: CASSPGQGARGTEAFF
CDR3nt: TGCGCCAGCAGCCCGGGACAGGGGGCGAGAGGCACTGAAGCTTTCTTT

j_gene: TRBJ1-1
abundance: NA
d_gene: TRBD1
v_gene: TRBV20-1
CDR3aa: CSARDLTGGNTEAFF
CDR3nt: TGCAGTGCTAGAGACCTTACAGGGGGGAACACTGAAGCTTTCTTT

j_gene: TRBJ1-2
abundance: NA
d_gene: NA
v_gene: TRBV6-5
CDR3aa: CASSYTYRDSGGYTF
CDR3nt: TGTGCCAGCAGTTACACATACAGGGACTCTGGCGGCTACACCTTC

j_gene: TRBJ1-4
abundance: NA
d_gene: NA
v_gene: TRBV10-3
CDR3aa: CAISEQGIGEKLFF
CDR3nt: TGTGCCATCAGTGAGCAGGGGATTGGCGAAAAACTGTTTTTT

j_gene: TRBJ2-2
abundance: NA
d_gene: TRBD1
v_gene: TRBV19
CDR3aa: CASSGQGVGNTGELFF
CDR3nt: TGTGCCAGTAGTGGACAGGGGGTTGGGAACACCGGGGAGCTGTTTTTT

j_gene: TRBJ1-1
abundance: NA
d_gene: NA
v_gene: TRBV6-1
CDR3aa: CASSEDSSNTEAFF
CDR3nt: TGTGCCAGCAGTGAAGACTCCTCGAACACTGAAGCTTTCTTT

j_gene: TRBJ1-6
abundance: NA
d_gene: NA
v_gene: TRBV20-1
CDR3aa: CSALNLGSYNSPLHF
CDR3nt: TGCAGTGCTTTAAATCTGGGGTCCTATAATTCACCCCTCCACTTT

j_gene: TRBJ1-5
abundance: few
d_gene: TRBD1
v_gene: TRBV23-1
CDR3aa: CASRLRQGGYSNQPQHF
CDR3nt: TGCGCCAGCAGGCTTCGACAGGGGGGGTATAGCAATCAGCCCCAGCATTTT

j_gene: TRBJ2-5
abundance: NA
d_gene: NA
v_gene: TRBV6-5
CDR3aa: CASSYSLPGGPDLTQYF
CDR3nt: TGTGCCAGCAGTTACTCTCTTCCGGGTGGACCCGACCTCACCCAGTACTTC

j_gene: TRBJ1-6
abundance: NA
d_gene: NA
v_gene: TRBV2
CDR3aa: CASSVSNSPLHF
CDR3nt: TGTGCCAGCAGTGTTTCAAATTCACCCCTCCACTTT

j_gene: TRBJ2-3
abundance: NA
d_gene: TRBD2
v_gene: TRBV20-1
CDR3aa: CSASGLAGADTQYF
CDR3nt: TGCAGTGCTAGTGGGCTAGCGGGAGCAGATACGCAGTATTTT

j_gene: TRBJ1-2
abundance: few
d_gene: NA
v_gene: TRBV2
CDR3aa: CASSAYTYGYTF
CDR3nt: TGTGCCAGCAGTGCATATACGTATGGCTACACCTTC

j_gene: TRBJ2-1
abundance: NA
d_gene: NA
v_gene: TRBV6-2/TRBV6-3
CDR3aa: CASSLLGVSYNEQFF
CDR3nt: TGTGCCAGCAGTCTACTAGGTGTCTCCTACAATGAGCAGTTCTTC

j_gene: TRBJ2-1
abundance: NA
d_gene: TRBD2
v_gene: TRBV20-1
CDR3aa: CSARVASGSDEQFF
CDR3nt: TGCAGTGCTAGAGTGGCTAGCGGGAGCGATGAGCAGTTCTTC

j_gene: TRBJ2-3
abundance: few
d_gene: NA
v_gene: TRBV7-2
CDR3aa: CASIDGRGGGTDTQYF
CDR3nt: TGTGCCAGCATCGACGGGCGGGGTGGAGGCACAGATACGCAGTATTTT

j_gene: TRBJ2-3
abundance: NA
d_gene: TRBD2
v_gene: TRBV7-6
CDR3aa: CASSLGAAGVSDTQYF
CDR3nt: TGTGCCAGCAGCTTAGGGGCTGCGGGAGTATCGGATACGCAGTATTTT

j_gene: TRBJ1-2
abundance: NA
d_gene: NA
v_gene: TRBV7-9
CDR3aa: CASSPGVGYGYTF
CDR3nt: TGTGCCAGCAGTCCGGGGGTAGGCTATGGCTACACCTTC

j_gene: TRBJ2-5
abundance: NA
d_gene: TRBD1
v_gene: TRBV20-1
CDR3aa: CSAREQGTYQETQYF
CDR3nt: TGCAGTGCTAGAGAACAGGGGACGTACCAAGAGACCCAGTACTTC

j_gene: TRBJ1-3
abundance: few
d_gene: NA
v_gene: TRBV7-9
CDR3aa: CASSSGGASGNTIYF
CDR3nt: TGTGCCAGCAGCTCCGGGGGGGCATCTGGAAACACCATATATTTT

j_gene: TRBJ2-1
abundance: NA
d_gene: TRBD2
v_gene: TRBV7-8
CDR3aa: CASSAELTSGSNEQFF
CDR3nt: TGTGCCAGCAGCGCGGAATTGACTAGCGGGAGCAATGAGCAGTTCTTC